The 13 T cell receptor beta chains listed next were all sequenced from one sample in a study of shared clonotypes between healthy human individuals. Here immunoSEQ multiplex PCR was the method, and the copy in TCRdb shows in-frame clones only, minus some. The table shows some 1,400,000 clones, with 96% occurring only once. Sequencing was done on a sample of naive CD4+ T cells sorted from blood. Subset here: CD45RA+ positively selected. All receptors derive from a man aged 25 to 45 in good health.

CDR3 nucleotides: TGTGCCATCAAAACCGGGACAGGGGCCTACGAGCAGTACTTC. Translating it yields CAIKTGTGAYEQYF. The chain carries TRBV10-3 and TRBJ2-7; TRBD1 matches 10 bases. From germline, CDR1 is ENHRY and CDR2 SYGVKD. J lost 2 bases, V lost 7 bases, and 5 bases had no gene match. The CDR3 is 14 residues long.

This chain connects TRBV5-6 to TRBJ1-5, with 8 nucleotides matching TRBD1. Germline CDR1 and CDR2: SGHDT and YYEEEE. The CDR3 extends over 14 amino acids. Losses at the gene ends were 4 bases for V and 7 bases for J; bases not matched to a gene: 7. CDR3 residues: CASSPGGLGQPQHF. Written as DNA, the CDR3 is TGTGCCAGCAGCCCAGGGGGCCTTGGGCAGCCCCAGCATTTT.

Remarks on this clone: This specimen includes other DNA sequences encoding the same CDR3. The rearrangement joins TRBV29-1 to TRBJ2-3; D call uncertain. This CDR3 spans 11 amino acids. Germline-derived CDR1 and CDR2 are SQVTM and ANQGSEA. The V and J ends lost 4 bases and 4 bases respectively, with 6 bases between them. The CDR3 spells CSVVRADTQYF. The DNA of the CDR3 is TGCAGCGTTGTACGTGCAGATACGCAGTATTTT.

A word on this clone: At one of its ends the junction is not consistent with the germline gene, which may arise from a read error. The rearrangement links TRBV7-7 to TRBJ2-2; no clear D. This CDR3 contains 15 residues. Germline loops: CDR1 SSHAT, CDR2 FNYEAQ (reference sequence). The CDR3, as DNA: TGTGCTAGCACCCGAACAGTGTTTAACACCGGGGAGCTGTTTTTT. This sequence encodes CASTRTVFNTGELFF. Drawing the rest from reference TRBV7-7 and TRBJ2-2, the complete variable domain is GAGVSQSPRYKVTKRGQDVTLRCDPISSHATLYWYQQALGQGPEFLTYFNYEAQPDKSGLPSDRFSAERPEGSISTLTIQRTEQRDSAMYRCASTRTVFNTGELFFGEGSRLTVL.

V gene TRBV10-3 combines with J gene TRBJ1-2; a possible D gene is TRBD1 (5 bases). V lost 11 bases to trimming and J lost 4 bases, with 17 bases between them. Germline CDR1 ENHRY, CDR2 SYGVKD. The CDR3 sequence is 13 residues long. The CDR3 loop is CALGEGAGYGYTF. The CDR3 nucleotides read TGTGCCCTAGGGGAAGGGGCGGGCTATGGCTACACCTTC.

CDR3 residues: CASSLGLPGAGTDTQYF. CDR3 nucleotides: TGTGCCAGCAGCTTAGGGTTGCCGGGGGCGGGCACAGATACGCAGTATTTT. The chain recombines TRBV7-2 with TRBJ2-3, with D perhaps matching TRBD1 or TRBD2 (6 bases each). Germline CDR1 reads SGHTA; CDR2 reads FQGNSA. The CDR3 loop spans 17 amino acids. V lost 1 base to trimming and J lost 1 base, with 15 bases between them.

This rearrangement joins TRBV4-1 to TRBJ1-5, with D maybe TRBD1 (5 bases). The V and J ends lost 1 base and 3 bases respectively, with 10 bases between them. CDR1 is MGHRA and CDR2 is YSYEKL in the germline V gene. The CDR3 covers 15 residues. The CDR3 loop reads CASSQGDSHNQPQHF. Here the CDR3 DNA reads TGCGCCAGCAGCCAAGGGGACTCACACAATCAGCCCCAGCATTTT.

The genes are TRBV4-1 and TRBJ1-1, with a tentative D call TRBD1 (5 bases). Germline V gene lookup returns CDR1 MGHRA and CDR2 YSYEKL. V was clipped by 3 bases and J by 1 base, with 9 bases between them. CDR3 size: 14 residues. The CDR3 spells CASSQGTENTEAFF. In nucleotides, the CDR3 is TGCGCCAGCAGCCAGGGGACGGAGAACACTGAAGCTTTCTTT.

The rearrangement uses TRBV10-3 and TRBJ2-1, with TRBD1 as a possible D gene (6 bases). V was clipped by 3 bases and J by 2 bases, with 17 bases between them. The CDR3 is 17 residues long. Germline CDR1 and CDR2: ENHRY and SYGVKD. Here the CDR3 reads CAISDLTGTTPYNEQFF. CDR3 coding DNA: TGTGCCATCAGTGATTTAACAGGGACCACACCCTACAATGAGCAGTTCTTC.

The chain combines TRBV5-1 with TRBJ2-7; 10 nucleotides align to TRBD2. Germline loops: CDR1 SGHRS, CDR2 YFSETQ. V lost 4 bases and J lost 1; bases outside the gene matches: 8. The CDR3 has 16 residues. The CDR3 sequence: CASSPGLAARSYEQYF. The CDR3 nucleotides are TGCGCCAGCAGCCCCGGACTAGCGGCACGATCCTACGAGCAGTACTTC.

The chain has TRBV2 and TRBJ2-7, with D perhaps being TRBD1 or TRBD2 (7 bases each). The germline V gene encodes CDR1 SNHLY and CDR2 FYNNEI. V was shortened by 7 bases and J by 7 bases, with 23 bases between the two germline ends. The CDR3 has 15 residues. CDR3 in DNA: TGTGCCAGCATTTATAGGGGAGGGCCGACAGGGGAGCAGTACTTC. It is translated as CASIYRGGPTGEQYF.

This chain uses TRBV27 with TRBJ2-7; 10 nucleotides line up with TRBD1. The germline V gene has CDR1 MNHEY and CDR2 SMNVEV (reference sequence). This CDR3 has 15 residues. J gave up 5 bases and V 6 bases, and 10 bases lay outside the gene matches. The CDR3 here is CASRTTGQGSHEQYF. As DNA, the CDR3 is TGTGCCAGCAGGACCACGGGACAGGGGTCCCACGAGCAGTACTTC.

CDR3 sequence reads: CASSRDPRDEQYF. CDR3 nucleotides: TGTGCCAGCAGCCGGGACCCGCGGGACGAGCAGTACTTC. V is TRBV9 and J is TRBJ2-7; D is perhaps TRBD1 or TRBD2 (5 bases each). The germline V gene encodes CDR1 SGDLS and CDR2 YYNGEE. Trimming removed 4 bases at V and 5 bases at J, with 13 bases between. This CDR3 is 13 amino acids long.